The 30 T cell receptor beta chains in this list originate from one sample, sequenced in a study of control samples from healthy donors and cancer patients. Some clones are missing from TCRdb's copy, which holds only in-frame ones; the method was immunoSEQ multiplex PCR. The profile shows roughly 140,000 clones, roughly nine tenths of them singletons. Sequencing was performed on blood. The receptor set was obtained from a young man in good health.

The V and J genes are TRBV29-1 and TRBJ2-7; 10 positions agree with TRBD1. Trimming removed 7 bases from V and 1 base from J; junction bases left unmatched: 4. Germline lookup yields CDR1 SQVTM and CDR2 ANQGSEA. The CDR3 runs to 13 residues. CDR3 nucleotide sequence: TGCAGCGCCGGGGGACAGGGGTCCTACGAGCAGTACTTC. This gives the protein CSAGGQGSYEQYF.

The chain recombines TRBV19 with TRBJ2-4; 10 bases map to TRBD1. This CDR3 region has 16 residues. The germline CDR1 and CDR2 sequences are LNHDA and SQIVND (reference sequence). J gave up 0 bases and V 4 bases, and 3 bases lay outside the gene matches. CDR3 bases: TGTGCCAGTAGTAGCGGGACAGGGGTAGCCAAAAACATTCAGTACTTC. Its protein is CASSSGTGVAKNIQYF.

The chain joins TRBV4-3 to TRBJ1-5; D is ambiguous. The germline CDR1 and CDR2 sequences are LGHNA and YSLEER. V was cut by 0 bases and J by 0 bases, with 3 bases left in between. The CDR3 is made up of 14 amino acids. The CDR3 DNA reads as TGCGCCAGCAGCCAAGACGATAGCAATCAGCCCCAGCATTTT. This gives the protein CASSQDDSNQPQHF.

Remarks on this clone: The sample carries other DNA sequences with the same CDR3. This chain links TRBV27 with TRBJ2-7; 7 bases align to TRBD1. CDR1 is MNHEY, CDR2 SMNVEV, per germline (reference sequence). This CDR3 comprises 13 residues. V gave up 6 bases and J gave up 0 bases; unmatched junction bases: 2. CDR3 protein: CASRRQGSYEQYF. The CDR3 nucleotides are TGTGCCAGCAGACGACAGGGCTCCTACGAGCAGTACTTC.

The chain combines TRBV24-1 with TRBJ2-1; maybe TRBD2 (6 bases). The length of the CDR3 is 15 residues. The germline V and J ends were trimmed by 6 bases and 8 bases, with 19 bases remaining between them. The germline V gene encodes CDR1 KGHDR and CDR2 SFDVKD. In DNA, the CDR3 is TGTGCCACCAGTCATCAAAATAACGGGAGAGATGAGCAGTTCTTC. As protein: CATSHQNNGRDEQFF.

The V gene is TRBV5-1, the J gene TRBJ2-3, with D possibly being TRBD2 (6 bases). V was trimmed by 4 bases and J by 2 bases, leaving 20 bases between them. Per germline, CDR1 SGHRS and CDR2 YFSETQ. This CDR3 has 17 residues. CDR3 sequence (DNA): TGCGCCAGCAGCCCGGTTTATGCGGGGCAGACCACAGATACGCAGTATTTT. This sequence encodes CASSPVYAGQTTDTQYF.

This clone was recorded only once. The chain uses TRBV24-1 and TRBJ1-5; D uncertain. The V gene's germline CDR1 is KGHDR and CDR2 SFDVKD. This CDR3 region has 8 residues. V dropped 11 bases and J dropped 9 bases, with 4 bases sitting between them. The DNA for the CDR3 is TGTGCCATTGGGCCCCAGCATTTT. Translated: CAIGPQHF.

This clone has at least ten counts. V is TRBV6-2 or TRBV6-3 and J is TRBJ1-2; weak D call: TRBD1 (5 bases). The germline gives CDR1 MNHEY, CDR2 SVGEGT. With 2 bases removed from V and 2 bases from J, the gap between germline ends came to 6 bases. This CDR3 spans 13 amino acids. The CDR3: CASSYRDNYGYTF. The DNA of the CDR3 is TGTGCCAGCAGTTACCGGGACAACTATGGCTACACCTTC.

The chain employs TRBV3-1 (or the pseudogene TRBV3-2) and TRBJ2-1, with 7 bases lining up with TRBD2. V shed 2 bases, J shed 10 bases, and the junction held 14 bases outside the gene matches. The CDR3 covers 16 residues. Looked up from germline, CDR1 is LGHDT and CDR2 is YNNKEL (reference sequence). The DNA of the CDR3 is TGTGCCAGCAGCCAACATAGGGCTAGCGGTGCTGTGGAGCAGTTCTTC. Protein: CASSQHRASGAVEQFF.

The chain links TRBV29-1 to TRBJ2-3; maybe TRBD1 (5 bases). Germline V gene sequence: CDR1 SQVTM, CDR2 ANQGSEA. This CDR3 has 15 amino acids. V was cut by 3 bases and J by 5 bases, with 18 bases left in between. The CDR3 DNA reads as TGCAGCGTTGACCCCCAGGGAAATGAAGTAGATACGCAGTATTTT. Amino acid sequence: CSVDPQGNEVDTQYF.

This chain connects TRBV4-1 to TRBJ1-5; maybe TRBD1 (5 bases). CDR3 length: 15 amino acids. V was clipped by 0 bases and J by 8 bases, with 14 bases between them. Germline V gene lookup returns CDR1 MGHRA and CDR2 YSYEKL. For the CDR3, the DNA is TGCGCCAGCAGCCAAGATCACCCGAGGGGTGAGCCCCAGCATTTT. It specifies CASSQDHPRGEPQHF.

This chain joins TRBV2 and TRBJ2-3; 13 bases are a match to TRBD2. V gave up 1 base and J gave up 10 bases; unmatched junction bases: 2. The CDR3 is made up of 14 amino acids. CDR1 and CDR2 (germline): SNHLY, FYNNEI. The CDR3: CASSEGLAGGAQYF. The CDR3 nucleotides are TGTGCCAGCAGTGAAGGACTAGCGGGAGGTGCGCAGTATTTT.

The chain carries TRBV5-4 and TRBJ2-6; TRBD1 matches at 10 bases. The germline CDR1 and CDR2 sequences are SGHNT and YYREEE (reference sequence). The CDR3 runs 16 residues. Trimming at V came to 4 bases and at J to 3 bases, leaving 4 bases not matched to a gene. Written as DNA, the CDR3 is TGTGCCAGCAGCGGGGGACAGGGGCTTGGGGCCAACGTCCTGACTTTC. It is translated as CASSGGQGLGANVLTF. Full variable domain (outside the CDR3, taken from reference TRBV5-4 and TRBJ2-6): ETGVTQSPTHLIKTRGQQVTLRCSSQSGHNTVSWYQQALGQGPQFIFQYYREEENGRGNFPPRFSGLQFPNYSSELNVNALELDDSALYLCASSGGQGLGANVLTFGAGSRLTVL.

CDR3: CASSPTLGPGTAGNTIYF. In nucleotides, the CDR3 is TGTGCCAGCTCACCGACCCTTGGACCAGGTACTGCTGGAAACACCATATATTTT. The genes are TRBV18 and TRBJ1-3, with no clear D. Germline assignment: CDR1 KGHSH and CDR2 LQKENI. V lost 3 bases, J lost 2 bases, and 20 bases lay in between. CDR3 length: 18 residues.

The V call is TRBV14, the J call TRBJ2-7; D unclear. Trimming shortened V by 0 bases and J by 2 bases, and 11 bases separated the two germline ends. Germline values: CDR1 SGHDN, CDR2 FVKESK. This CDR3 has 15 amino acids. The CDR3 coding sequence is TGTGCCAGCAGCCAAGAAATTGCATGGACCTACGAGCAGTACTTC. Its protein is CASSQEIAWTYEQYF.

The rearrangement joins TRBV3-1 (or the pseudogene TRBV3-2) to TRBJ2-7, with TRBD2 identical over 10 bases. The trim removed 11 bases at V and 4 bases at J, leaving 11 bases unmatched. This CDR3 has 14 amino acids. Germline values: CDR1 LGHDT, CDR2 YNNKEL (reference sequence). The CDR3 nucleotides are TGTGCCGACCGGTGGGGACTAGCGTCGTACGAGCAGTACTTC. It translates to CADRWGLASYEQYF.

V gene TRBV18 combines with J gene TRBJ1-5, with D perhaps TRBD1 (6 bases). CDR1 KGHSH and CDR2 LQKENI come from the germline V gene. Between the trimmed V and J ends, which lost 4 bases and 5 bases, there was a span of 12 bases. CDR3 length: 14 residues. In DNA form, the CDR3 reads TGTGCCAGCTCACGAAATAAGGGGGATCAGCCCCAGCATTTT. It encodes CASSRNKGDQPQHF.

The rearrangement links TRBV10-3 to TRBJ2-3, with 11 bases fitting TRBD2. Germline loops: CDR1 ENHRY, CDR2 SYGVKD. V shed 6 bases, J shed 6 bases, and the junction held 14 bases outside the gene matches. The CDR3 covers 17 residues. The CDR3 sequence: CAIRPEGLAERGDTQYF. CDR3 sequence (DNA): TGTGCCATCAGACCCGAGGGACTAGCGGAAAGGGGGGATACGCAGTATTTT.

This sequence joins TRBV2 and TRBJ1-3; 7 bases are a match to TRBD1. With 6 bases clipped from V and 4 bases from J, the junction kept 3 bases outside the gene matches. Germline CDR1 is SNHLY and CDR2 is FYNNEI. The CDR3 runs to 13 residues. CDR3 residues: CASSSGQGNTIYF. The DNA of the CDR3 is TGTGCCAGCAGCTCGGGACAGGGAAACACCATATATTTT.

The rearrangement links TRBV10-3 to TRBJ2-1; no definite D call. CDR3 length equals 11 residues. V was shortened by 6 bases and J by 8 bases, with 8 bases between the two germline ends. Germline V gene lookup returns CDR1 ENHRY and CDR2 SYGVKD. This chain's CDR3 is CAIRGIHEQFF. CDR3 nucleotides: TGTGCCATCAGGGGAATCCATGAGCAGTTCTTC.

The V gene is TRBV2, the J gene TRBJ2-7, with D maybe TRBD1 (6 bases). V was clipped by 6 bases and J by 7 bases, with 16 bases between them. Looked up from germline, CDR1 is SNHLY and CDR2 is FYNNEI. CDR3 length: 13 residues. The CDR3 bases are TGTGCCAGCAGCCCAGGGGTAGCCGGGGAGCAGTACTTC. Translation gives CASSPGVAGEQYF. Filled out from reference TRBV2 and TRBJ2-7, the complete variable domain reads EPEVTQTPSHQVTQMGQEVILRCVPISNHLYFYWYRQILGQKVEFLVSFYNNEISEKSEIFDDQFSVERPDGSNFTLKIRSTKLEDSAMYFCASSPGVAGEQYFGPGTRLTVT.

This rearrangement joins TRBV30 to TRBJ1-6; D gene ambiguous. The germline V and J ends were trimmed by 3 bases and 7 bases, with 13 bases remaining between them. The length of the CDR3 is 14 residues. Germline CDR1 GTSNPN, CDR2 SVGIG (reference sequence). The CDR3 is CAWSGLGQNSPLHF. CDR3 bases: TGTGCCTGGAGCGGATTAGGGCAAAATTCACCCCTCCACTTT. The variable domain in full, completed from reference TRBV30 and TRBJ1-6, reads SQTIHQWPATLVQPVGSPLSLECTVEGTSNPNLYWYRQAAGRGLQLLFYSVGIGQISSEVPQNLSASRPQDRQFILSSKKLLLSDSGFYLCAWSGLGQNSPLHFGNGTRLTVT.

CDR3 bases: TGTGCCAGCAGCTTAGTACGACAGGGGGAGACCCAGTACTTC. Translating it yields CASSLVRQGETQYF. The chain employs TRBV11-2 and TRBJ2-5; 8 nucleotides line up with TRBD1. Germline CDR1 SGHAT, CDR2 FQNNGV. Unmatched junction bases numbered 3, after V lost 1 base and J lost 5 bases. The CDR3 spans 14 residues. Using reference TRBV11-2 and TRBJ2-5 for the parts outside the CDR3, the full variable domain is EAGVAQSPRYKIIEKRQSVAFWCNPISGHATLYWYQQILGQGPKLLIQFQNNGVVDDSQLPKDRFSAERLKGVDSTLKIQPAKLEDSAVYLCASSLVRQGETQYFGPGTRLLVL.

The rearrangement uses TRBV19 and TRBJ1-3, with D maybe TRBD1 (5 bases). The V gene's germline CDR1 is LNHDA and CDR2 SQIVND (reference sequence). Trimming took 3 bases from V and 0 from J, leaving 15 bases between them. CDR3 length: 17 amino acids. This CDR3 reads CASSIRGGVTSGNTIYF. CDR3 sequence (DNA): TGTGCCAGTAGTATCCGGGGCGGAGTGACCTCTGGAAACACCATATATTTT.

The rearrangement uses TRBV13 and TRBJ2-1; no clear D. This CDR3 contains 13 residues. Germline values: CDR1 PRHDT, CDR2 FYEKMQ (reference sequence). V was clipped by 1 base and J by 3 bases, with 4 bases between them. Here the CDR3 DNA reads TGTGCCAGCAGCTTAGTCAGCTACAATGAGCAGTTCTTC. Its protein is CASSLVSYNEQFF.

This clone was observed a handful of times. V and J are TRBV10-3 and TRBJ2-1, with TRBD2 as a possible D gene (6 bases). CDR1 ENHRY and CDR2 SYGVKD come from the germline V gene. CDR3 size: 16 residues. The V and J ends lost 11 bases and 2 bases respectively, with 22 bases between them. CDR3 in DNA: TGTGCCTCACCGGGACGGCGGGACCGAACCTACAATGAGCAGTTCTTC. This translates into CASPGRRDRTYNEQFF.

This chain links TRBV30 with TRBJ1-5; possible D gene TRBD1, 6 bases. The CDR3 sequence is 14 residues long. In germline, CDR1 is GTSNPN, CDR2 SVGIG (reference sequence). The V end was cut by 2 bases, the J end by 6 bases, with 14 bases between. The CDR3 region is CAWSLGGQGQPQHF. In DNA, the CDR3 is TGTGCCTGGAGTCTAGGGGGGCAGGGTCAGCCCCAGCATTTT.

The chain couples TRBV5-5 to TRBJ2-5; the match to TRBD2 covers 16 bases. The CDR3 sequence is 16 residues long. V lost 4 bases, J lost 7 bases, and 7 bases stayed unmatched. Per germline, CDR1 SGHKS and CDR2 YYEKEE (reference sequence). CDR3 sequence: CASSPPGLAGGLTQYF. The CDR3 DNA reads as TGTGCCAGCAGCCCTCCGGGACTAGCGGGGGGGCTGACCCAGTACTTC.

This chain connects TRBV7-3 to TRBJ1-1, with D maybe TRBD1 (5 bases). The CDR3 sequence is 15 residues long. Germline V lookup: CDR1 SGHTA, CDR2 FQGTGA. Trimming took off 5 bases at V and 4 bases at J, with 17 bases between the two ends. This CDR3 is CASSLGTAGGTEAFF. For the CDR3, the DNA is TGTGCCAGCAGCCTGGGGACGGCGGGGGGCACTGAAGCTTTCTTT. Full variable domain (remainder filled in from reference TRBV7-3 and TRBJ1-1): GAGVSQTPSNKVTEKGKYVELRCDPISGHTALYWYRQSLGQGPEFLIYFQGTGAADDSGLPNDRFFAVRPEGSVSTLKIQRTERGDSAVYLCASSLGTAGGTEAFFGQGTRLTVV.

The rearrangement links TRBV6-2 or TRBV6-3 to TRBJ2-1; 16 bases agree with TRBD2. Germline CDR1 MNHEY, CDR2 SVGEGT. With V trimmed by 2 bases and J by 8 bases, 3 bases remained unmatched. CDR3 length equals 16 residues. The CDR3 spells CASSYGTSGGGDEQFF. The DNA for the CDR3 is TGTGCCAGCAGTTACGGGACTAGCGGGGGGGGCGATGAGCAGTTCTTC.